This TCR beta chain is drawn from a study of T cell repertoires in cytomegalovirus infection. Study-level information: Public TCR beta signature analysis indicated the presence of both CMV infection and matching HLA type.

TCRdb reprocessed the reads with MiXCR, giving one entry per CDR3 protein. The table has fewer than 550,000 distinct CDR3 sequences, around 11% seen once. The V end was cut by 1 base, the J end by 4 bases, with 13 bases between. Germline CDR1 and CDR2: LNHDA and SQIVND (reference sequence). This CDR3 comprises 15 residues. Study conclusions and caveats: Adding up the frequency of public TCR beta families identified people who carried CMV plus the relevant HLA. Predominance within the ex vivo response was attributable to HLA-C-restricted CMV-specific TCR beta clonotypes.

This clonotype has a count of ten or more. The antigen is not known. This TCR derives from a human donor in good health (CMV status not recorded). Some clones in this sample may be carry-over from other donors' samples. The J gene is TRBJ1-2, the V gene TRBV19; maybe TRBD1 (6 bases). Sequencing was done on a sample of PBMCs. Here the CDR3 DNA reads TGTGCCAGTAGTATAGCAGGGGCCAACCTCTATGGCTACACCTTC. It encodes CASSIAGANLYGYTF.